These 16 T cell receptor beta chains were all obtained from the same sample, sequenced in a study of shared clonotypes between healthy human individuals. Assay: immunoSEQ multiplex PCR; the TCRdb copy retains only in-frame clones and omits some. Here the sample spans around 1.1 million clones, around 77% being singletons. Sequencing was carried out using memory CD4+ T cells from PBMCs. Subset given: CD45RA-negative fraction. These receptor sequences come from a man aged 18 to 30 in good health. Some clones in this sample may be carry-over from other donors' samples.

This chain joins TRBV4-1 and TRBJ2-7; 7 nucleotides match TRBD2. V was pared by 3 bases and J by 4 bases, with 6 bases of the junction left unmatched. The germline V gene has CDR1 MGHRA and CDR2 YSYEKL. The CDR3 totals 14 residues. The CDR3 loop is CASSQSMRGYEQYF. CDR3 nucleotides: TGCGCCAGCAGCCAGAGTATGCGGGGGTACGAGCAGTACTTC.

This rearrangement joins TRBV7-8 to TRBJ1-5, with D possibly matching TRBD1 (5 bases). The germline gives CDR1 SGHVS, CDR2 FQNEAQ. With 3 bases removed from V and 4 bases from J, the gap between germline ends came to 13 bases. The CDR3 runs 15 residues. CDR3 nucleotides: TGTGCCAGCAGCTTCGGGGCGGTGGGGAATCAGCCCCAGCATTTT. This codes for CASSFGAVGNQPQHF.

In this sample, this clone turned up many times. V and J are TRBV19 and TRBJ1-2; D gene unclear. CDR3 length: 14 amino acids. Trimming took 9 bases from V and 3 from J, leaving 17 bases between them. Germline assignment: CDR1 LNHDA and CDR2 SQIVND (reference sequence). DNA of the CDR3: TGTGCCAGGCACTTGTTGGGGTGCCACTATGGCTACACCTTC. Translation: CARHLLGCHYGYTF.

This sequence joins TRBV28 and TRBJ1-1; perhaps TRBD1 as D (5 bases). The length of the CDR3 is 14 residues. V was pared by 8 bases and J by 12 bases, with 25 bases between. CDR1 is MDHEN, CDR2 SYDVKM, per germline. The chain's CDR3 is CASGRDLGGKKTFF. CDR3 sequence (DNA): TGTGCCAGCGGAAGAGACCTTGGGGGGAAGAAAACTTTCTTT. The full variable domain, rest sourced from reference TRBV28 and TRBJ1-1, is DVKVTQSSRYLVKRTGEKVFLECVQDMDHENMFWYRQDPGLGLRLIYFSYDVKMKEKGDIPEGYSVSREKKERFSLILESASTNQTSMYLCASGRDLGGKKTFFGQGTRLTVV.

The chain couples TRBV4-1 to TRBJ1-2; tentatively, D is TRBD1 (5 bases). Germline V gene data show CDR1 as MGHRA and CDR2 as YSYEKL. Trimming left V 0 bases short and J 9 bases short, with 11 bases between. The CDR3 is 13 amino acids. CDR3 protein: CASSQDERGSYTF. CDR3 nucleotides: TGCGCCAGCAGCCAAGACGAGCGGGGGAGCTACACCTTC.

The chain recombines TRBV25-1 with TRBJ1-1; D call uncertain. This CDR3 region has 11 residues. The germline V and J ends were trimmed by 6 bases and 11 bases, with 13 bases remaining between them. Germline V gene lookup returns CDR1 MGHDK and CDR2 SYGVNS. The chain's CDR3 is CASRGWAVAFF. The CDR3 DNA reads TGTGCCAGCAGAGGATGGGCGGTGGCTTTCTTT.

J is TRBJ1-2 and V is TRBV6-4; D is unclear. CDR1 and CDR2 from the germline V gene are MRHNA and SNTAGT. This CDR3 comprises 15 residues. The germline V and J ends were trimmed by 3 bases and 5 bases, with 16 bases remaining between them. CDR3 nucleotides: TGTGCCAGCAGTGAAGCATCGACCGGCGGGTATGGCTACACCTTC. This gives the protein CASSEASTGGYGYTF.

The chain is built from TRBV2 and TRBJ2-7; TRBD2 matches 7 bases. Germline CDR1 is SNHLY and CDR2 is FYNNEI. CDR3 length: 14 amino acids. Trimming took 3 bases from V and 3 from J; bases not matched to a gene: 5. In DNA form, the CDR3 reads TGTGCCAGCAGTGATGACGGGAGGTACTACGAGCAGTACTTC. This encodes CASSDDGRYYEQYF.

A word on this clone: The sample has other DNA sequences that encode this CDR3 too. The rearrangement links TRBV30 to TRBJ1-1, with a possible D match to TRBD1 (5 bases). The CDR3 runs to 15 residues. From germline, CDR1 is GTSNPN and CDR2 SVGIG (reference sequence). V lost 4 bases and J 4 bases, leaving 19 bases between the germline ends. The CDR3 protein is CAWIGRQGLGTEAFF. Here the CDR3 DNA reads TGTGCCTGGATAGGTAGGCAGGGCTTAGGCACTGAAGCTTTCTTT.

This sequence joins TRBV7-9 and TRBJ1-1, with TRBD1 matching over 7 bases. The CDR3 sequence is 14 residues long. After removal of 5 bases from V and 2 bases from J, the junction contained 5 bases not matched to a gene. Germline CDR1 and CDR2: SEHNR and FQNEAQ (reference sequence). The CDR3 region has the DNA TGTGCCAGCAGCACCGGGACAGTTAACACTGAAGCTTTCTTT. Its protein product is CASSTGTVNTEAFF.

Comments on this clone: The junction departs from the called germline gene at one end, perhaps through a read error. The rearrangement uses TRBV11-2 and TRBJ2-7, with a possible D match to TRBD2 (6 bases). The CDR3 runs 12 residues. CDR1 and CDR2 from the germline V gene are SGHAT and FQNNGV. The CDR3 here is CASSLGHAGRDF. The DNA of the CDR3 is TGTGCCAGCAGCTTAGGTCACGCGGGGCGGGACTTC.

The chain employs TRBV19 and TRBJ1-5; 7 bases match TRBD1. The CDR3 loop spans 14 amino acids. The V gene end was trimmed by 3 bases and the J gene end by 7 bases; junction bases not matched to a gene: 6. Germline lookup yields CDR1 LNHDA and CDR2 SQIVND (reference sequence). The DNA for the CDR3 is TGTGCCAGTAGTATGACAGGGTCTAAACAGCCCCAGCATTTT. It yields the protein CASSMTGSKQPQHF.

This rearrangement joins TRBV6-1 to TRBJ2-3; D remains unclear. The V end was cut by 2 bases, the J end by 0 bases, with 9 bases between. This CDR3 has 15 amino acids. The germline CDR1 and CDR2 sequences are MNHNS and SASEGT. Here the CDR3 reads CASSEYWASTDTQYF. In DNA, the CDR3 is TGTGCCAGCAGTGAATATTGGGCTAGCACAGATACGCAGTATTTT.

This chain joins TRBV7-2 and TRBJ2-7; D remains unclear. The CDR3 sequence is 13 residues long. CDR1 and CDR2 (germline): SGHTA, FQGNSA. Trimming took off 2 bases at V and 1 base at J, with 6 bases between the two ends. Here the CDR3 reads CASSLYGSYEQYF. The CDR3 nucleotides are TGTGCCAGCAGCTTATACGGGTCCTACGAGCAGTACTTC.

The table lists this clone with a few counts. The genes are TRBV30 and TRBJ2-6; D not certain. The germline V gene encodes CDR1 GTSNPN and CDR2 SVGIG (reference sequence). Deletions cut 6 bases from V and 0 bases from J, with 12 bases between. This CDR3 has 15 amino acids. This CDR3 reads CACHRNPSGANVLTF. DNA of the CDR3: TGTGCCTGCCACCGTAATCCCTCTGGGGCCAACGTCCTGACTTTC.

V usage is TRBV11-2 and J usage is TRBJ2-4; 14 nucleotides match TRBD2. The CDR3 spans 19 residues. V was pared by 5 bases and J by 0 bases, with 9 bases of the junction left unmatched. The germline gives CDR1 SGHAT, CDR2 FQNNGV. As DNA, the CDR3 is TGTGCCAGCAGCACCTCGACTAGCGGGAGGGCCATAGCCAAAAACATTCAGTACTTC. Translating gives CASSTSTSGRAIAKNIQYF.